What follows are 11 T cell receptor beta chains derived from one specimen sequenced in a study of CD8 T cells in Susac syndrome. An input of roughly 0.45 to 1 ug of RNA was subjected to reverse transcription using random hexamers. From the immunoSEQ multiplex PCR reads, TCRdb called clonotypes with MiXCR, one entry per CDR3 protein. The sample has over 150,000 distinct CDR3 sequences; about 95% are singletons. The sample consisted of CD4+ T cells from PBMCs. Receptors were obtained from a human donor with multiple sclerosis.

V is TRBV20-1 and J is TRBJ2-1; tentative D call: TRBD2 (6 bases). The CDR3 loop spans 13 amino acids. V lost 5 bases to trimming and J lost 5 bases, with 13 bases between them. CDR1 and CDR2 (germline): DFQATT, SNEGSKA (reference sequence). Written as DNA, the CDR3 is TGCAGTGCTTCGGCGGACTACCACAATGAGCAGTTCTTC. Its translation is CSASADYHNEQFF.

The chain employs TRBV7-3 and TRBJ2-1, with D possibly called TRBD1 or TRBD2 (5 bases each). Germline lookup yields CDR1 SGHTA and CDR2 FQGTGA. There are 15 residues in the CDR3. V was trimmed by 5 bases and J by 9 bases, leaving 20 bases between them. CDR3 protein: CASSSSGTPRSEQFF. CDR3 DNA sequence: TGTGCCAGCAGCAGCTCCGGGACCCCTCGGAGTGAGCAGTTCTTC.

For the CDR3, the DNA is TGTGCCAGCAGTGAAGCGCTTCGGGGAGCGGAGACCCAGTACTTC. It specifies CASSEALRGAETQYF. The chain has TRBV2 and TRBJ2-5; the D gene is possibly TRBD2 (5 bases). V lost 0 bases and J 5 bases, leaving 13 bases between the germline ends. The CDR3 sequence is 15 residues long. Germline CDR1 SNHLY, CDR2 FYNNEI. The full variable domain, in which reference TRBV2 and TRBJ2-5 provide the parts outside the CDR3, is EPEVTQTPSHQVTQMGQEVILRCVPISNHLYFYWYRQILGQKVEFLVSFYNNEISEKSEIFDDQFSVERPDGSNFTLKIRSTKLEDSAMYFCASSEALRGAETQYFGPGTRLLVL.

The chain is built from TRBV2 and TRBJ2-1; a weak D match, TRBD2 (5 bases). Trimming cost V 5 bases and J 5 bases, with 10 bases left between them. CDR1 SNHLY and CDR2 FYNNEI come from the germline V gene. The CDR3 contains 13 residues. The CDR3 spells CASSLETNNEQFF. The DNA for the CDR3 is TGTGCCAGCAGTCTCGAGACTAACAATGAGCAGTTCTTC.

This sequence joins TRBV30 and TRBJ1-1; D might be TRBD1 (6 bases). CDR3 length: 12 residues. V lost 5 bases and J 5 bases, leaving 12 bases between the germline ends. Germline CDR1 reads GTSNPN; CDR2 reads SVGIG (reference sequence). The CDR3 nucleotides read TGTGCCTGGGGCCGAAGGGGGACTGAAGCTTTCTTT. Amino acid sequence: CAWGRRGTEAFF.

The V and J genes are TRBV6-5 and TRBJ1-6; D remains unclear. The CDR3 contains 15 residues. Germline CDR1 reads MNHEY; CDR2 reads SVGAGI. V shed 5 bases and J shed 7 bases, with 15 bases lying between them. Here the CDR3 reads CASSHAYGRNSPLHF. In nucleotides, the CDR3 is TGTGCCAGCAGTCACGCCTACGGGAGAAATTCACCCCTCCACTTT.

The chain couples TRBV4-1 to TRBJ2-5, with 7 bases matching TRBD1. The V gene end was trimmed by 4 bases and the J gene end by 5 bases; junction bases not matched to a gene: 10. This CDR3 comprises 15 residues. The V gene's germline CDR1 is MGHRA and CDR2 YSYEKL. This CDR3 reads CASSLLTGTRETQYF. In nucleotides, the CDR3 is TGCGCCAGCAGCCTTTTGACAGGGACGAGGGAGACCCAGTACTTC.

The chain employs TRBV4-1 and TRBJ2-1, with TRBD2 matching 8 bases. There are 16 residues in the CDR3. V lost 3 bases, J lost 1 base, and 5 bases stayed unmatched. Germline values: CDR1 MGHRA, CDR2 YSYEKL. CDR3 nucleotides: TGCGCCAGCAGCCAGCTCGGACTAGCATCCTACAATGAGCAGTTCTTC. It translates to CASSQLGLASYNEQFF.

J is TRBJ2-1 and V is TRBV29-1, with D possibly matching TRBD1 (5 bases). V lost 4 bases to trimming and J lost 8 bases, with 9 bases between them. The CDR3 length is 11 residues. Germline V gene sequence: CDR1 SQVTM, CDR2 ANQGSEA. The DNA for the CDR3 is TGCAGCGTTGTAGGGGCGGATGAGCAGTTCTTC. Protein: CSVVGADEQFF.

The rearrangement links TRBV3-1 to TRBJ2-5, with unresolved D. Between the trimmed V and J ends, which lost 11 bases and 2 bases, there was a span of 15 bases. Looked up from germline, CDR1 is LGHDT and CDR2 is YNNKEL (reference sequence). The CDR3 has 13 residues. CDR3 loop: CAAGSHRQETQYF. The DNA for the CDR3 is TGTGCCGCCGGTAGCCACAGACAAGAGACCCAGTACTTC.

This rearrangement joins TRBV12-3 or TRBV12-4 to TRBJ2-3; 10 bases map to TRBD1. The ends lost 6 bases at V and 4 bases at J; junction bases unmatched: 4. This CDR3 comprises 14 residues. CDR3 sequence (DNA): TGTGCCAGCAGGGGGGGACAGGGGTCAGATACGCAGTATTTT. Translating gives CASRGGQGSDTQYF.